The 26 T cell receptor beta chains below were found in one sample sequenced in a study of blood T cell repertoires in COVID-19. Sequencing used immunoSEQ multiplex PCR; TCRdb keeps in-frame clones, though not all of them. The sample shows about 58,000 clones, roughly 90% of them seen only once. Input material: peripheral blood. These receptors were collected from a woman aged 55 to 70 with active COVID-19.

The CDR3 loop is CASSLGGADSPLHF. The DNA for the CDR3 is TGTGCCAGCAGCTTGGGGGGAGCAGATTCACCCCTCCACTTT. J is TRBJ1-6 and V is TRBV5-4; D is unclear. CDR1 is SGHNT, CDR2 YYREEE, per germline (reference sequence). The CDR3 is 14 amino acids. Trimming removed 0 bases from V and 8 bases from J, with 9 bases in between.

V gene TRBV19 combines with J gene TRBJ2-4; D possibly corresponds to TRBD1 (6 bases). Germline loops: CDR1 LNHDA, CDR2 SQIVND (reference sequence). Deletions cut 6 bases from V and 7 bases from J, with 13 bases between. The CDR3 sequence is 13 residues long. The CDR3 region has the DNA TGTGCCAGTAGAGTGGGGGCAGGGAACATTCAGTACTTC. Protein: CASRVGAGNIQYF. Full variable domain (remainder filled in from reference TRBV19 and TRBJ2-4): DGGITQSPKYLFRKEGQNVTLSCEQNLNHDAMYWYRQDPGQGLRLIYYSQIVNDFQKGDIAEGYSVSREKKESFPLTVTSAQKNPTAFYLCASRVGAGNIQYFGAGTRLSVL.

The sample holds one count of this clone. The chain uses TRBV9 and TRBJ2-1, with D perhaps TRBD1 (5 bases). The CDR3 contains 15 residues. Trimming shortened V by 4 bases and J by 5 bases, and 16 bases separated the two germline ends. Germline loops: CDR1 SGDLS, CDR2 YYNGEE. CDR3: CASSSTARAHNEQFF. The CDR3 region has the DNA TGTGCCAGCAGCTCCACCGCCAGGGCCCACAATGAGCAGTTCTTC.

The V and J genes are TRBV5-1 and TRBJ2-2, with 9 bases matching TRBD1. This CDR3 contains 14 residues. Trimming cost V 4 bases and J 7 bases; bases outside gene matches: 5. CDR1 is SGHRS, CDR2 YFSETQ, per germline. This chain's CDR3 is CASSRDRVGGELFF. CDR3 DNA: TGCGCCAGCAGCAGGGACAGGGTTGGCGGGGAGCTGTTTTTT.

This chain connects TRBV5-8 to TRBJ1-6, with D hard to call. Germline V gene data show CDR1 as SGHTS and CDR2 as YDEGEE. The CDR3 is made up of 14 amino acids. The V and J ends lost 0 bases and 7 bases respectively, with 8 bases between them. The CDR3 loop is CASSLVSVNSPLHF. The CDR3 nucleotides are TGTGCCAGCAGCTTGGTATCGGTGAATTCACCCCTCCACTTT. The full variable domain, its missing parts supplied by reference TRBV5-8 and TRBJ1-6, is EAGVTQSPTHLIKTRGQQATLRCSPISGHTSVYWYQQALGLGLQFLLWYDEGEERNRGNFPPRFSGRQFPNYSSELNVNALELEDSALYLCASSLVSVNSPLHFGNGTRLTVT.

The chain recombines TRBV11-2 with TRBJ1-3, with no clear D. Germline V CDR1 and CDR2: SGHAT, FQNNGV. This CDR3 comprises 12 residues. For the CDR3, the DNA is TGTGCGACCGCGGAGTCTGGAAACACCATATATTTT. It translates to CATAESGNTIYF. Full variable domain (missing parts from reference TRBV11-2 and TRBJ1-3): EAGVAQSPRYKIIEKRQSVAFWCNPISGHATLYWYQQILGQGPKLLIQFQNNGVVDDSQLPKDRFSAERLKGVDSTLKIQPAKLEDSAVYLCATAESGNTIYFGEGSWLTVV.

J is TRBJ2-7 and V is TRBV5-6; 7 bases align to TRBD1. The CDR3 runs 15 residues. Per the germline V gene, CDR1 is SGHDT and CDR2 is YYEEEE. J was trimmed by 2 bases and V by 3 bases; bases with no gene match: 8. The CDR3 DNA is TGTGCCAGCAGCTCGGCGCCGGGACAGCCCTACGAGCAGTACTTC. Translating it yields CASSSAPGQPYEQYF.

V and J are TRBV9 and TRBJ2-3; D call uncertain. The CDR3 loop spans 12 amino acids. Trimming took 0 bases from V and 6 from J, leaving 5 bases between them. The germline V gene has CDR1 SGDLS and CDR2 YYNGEE. CDR3 loop: CASSVEADTQYF. DNA for the CDR3: TGTGCCAGCAGCGTAGAAGCGGATACGCAGTATTTT.

The chain combines TRBV15 with TRBJ1-2, with D hard to call. Trimming removed 3 bases at V and 5 bases at J, with 10 bases between. CDR1 and CDR2 from the germline V gene are LNHNV and YYDKDF (reference sequence). This CDR3 region has 13 residues. Here the CDR3 reads CATSSEGLYGYTF. The CDR3, as DNA: TGTGCCACCAGCAGCGAAGGACTTTATGGCTACACCTTC. The whole variable domain, remainder taken from reference TRBV15 and TRBJ1-2, is DAMVIQNPRYQVTQFGKPVTLSCSQTLNHNVMYWYQQKSSQAPKLLFHYYDKDFNNEADTPDNFQSRRPNTSFCFLDIRSPGLGDTAMYLCATSSEGLYGYTFGSGTRLTVV.

The rearrangement joins TRBV2 to TRBJ2-2; TRBD2 matches 8 bases. V dropped 7 bases and J dropped 1; count of bases not matched to a gene: 5. The CDR3 loop spans 15 amino acids. Germline CDR1 reads SNHLY; CDR2 reads FYNNEI. Here the CDR3 DNA reads TGTGCCAGCATCGGGAGGGGCTTGAACACCGGGGAGCTGTTTTTT. Translated, it gives CASIGRGLNTGELFF.

The gene calls are TRBV10-3 and TRBJ2-1, with D unresolved. CDR1 and CDR2 (germline): ENHRY, SYGVKD. Trimming shortened V by 3 bases and J by 2 bases, and 8 bases separated the two germline ends. This CDR3 region has 14 residues. DNA for the CDR3: TGTGCCATCAGTGACTTCGACACCTACAATGAGCAGTTCTTC. Protein sequence: CAISDFDTYNEQFF.

CDR3: CSSSRGGQGRYF. DNA of the CDR3: TGCAGCTCCTCGCGTGGAGGGCAGGGAAGGTATTTT. This chain links TRBV29-1 with TRBJ2-3; TRBD2 is a possible D gene (6 bases). CDR3 length: 12 residues. The germline V gene encodes CDR1 SQVTM and CDR2 ANQGSEA. The V end was cut by 8 bases, the J end by 14 bases, with 23 bases between.

The V gene is TRBV6-1, the J gene TRBJ2-1; weak D call: TRBD2 (5 bases). The CDR3 extends over 19 amino acids. Between the trimmed V and J ends, which lost 2 bases and 3 bases, there was a span of 23 bases. Germline V gene lookup returns CDR1 MNHNS and CDR2 SASEGT. The CDR3 spells CASSESHEGSTYSYNEQFF. In DNA form, the CDR3 reads TGTGCCAGCAGTGAATCACACGAGGGCTCAACCTACAGCTACAATGAGCAGTTCTTC.

The chain couples TRBV9 to TRBJ2-7; D might be TRBD2 (5 bases). CDR3 size: 14 residues. The germline V gene has CDR1 SGDLS and CDR2 YYNGEE. V gave up 1 base and J gave up 2 bases, with 10 bases separating them. The CDR3 is CASSVSSAAYEQYF. CDR3 bases: TGTGCCAGCAGCGTAAGTAGCGCCGCCTACGAGCAGTACTTC.

The rearrangement links TRBV10-2 to TRBJ1-1; no clear D gene. This CDR3 contains 14 residues. V lost 3 bases and J 4 bases, leaving 12 bases between the germline ends. From germline, CDR1 is WSHSY and CDR2 SAAADI. CDR3 DNA: TGCGCCAGCAGTGAAATTCCGGGAGGCACTGAAGCTTTCTTT. Its translation: CASSEIPGGTEAFF.

CDR3 region: CSVVGTGQGTPPSTGELFF. CDR3 nucleotide sequence: TGCAGCGTTGTGGGGACGGGACAGGGGACCCCACCAAGCACCGGGGAGCTGTTTTTT. V is TRBV29-1 and J is TRBJ2-2; 10 bases match TRBD1. This CDR3 is built from 19 residues. Germline V gene sequence: CDR1 SQVTM, CDR2 ANQGSEA. After removal of 4 bases from V and 4 bases from J, the junction contained 18 bases not matched to a gene.

The chain is built from TRBV5-1 and TRBJ2-3; TRBD2 matches at 10 bases. Germline assignment: CDR1 SGHRS and CDR2 YFSETQ. With 1 base clipped from V and 7 bases from J, the junction kept 15 bases outside the gene matches. The CDR3 has 18 amino acids. CDR3 DNA: TGCGCCAGCAGCTTGTCAGCGGGGGGGCCCAGAGGGAGGAATACGCAGTATTTT. It yields the protein CASSLSAGGPRGRNTQYF.

This clone was observed once. The chain joins TRBV4-3 to TRBJ2-1; 8 bases are shared with TRBD2. Germline loops: CDR1 LGHNA, CDR2 YSLEER. The junction had 8 bases not matched to a gene; V was cut back by 3 bases and J by 7 bases. This CDR3 region has 15 residues. CDR3 sequence reads: CASSHLGGGRNEQFF. CDR3 bases: TGCGCCAGCAGCCACCTAGGCGGGGGGAGGAATGAGCAGTTCTTC.

The V call is TRBV2, the J call TRBJ2-3; tentative D call: TRBD1 (5 bases). The CDR3 has 15 residues. CDR1 SNHLY and CDR2 FYNNEI come from the germline V gene. V was trimmed by 2 bases and J by 6 bases, leaving 15 bases between them. CDR3 loop: CASSETRASVDTQYF. The CDR3 nucleotides are TGTGCCAGCAGTGAAACCAGGGCTTCAGTGGATACGCAGTATTTT.

J is TRBJ2-2 and V is TRBV27; 8 nucleotides align to TRBD2. The CDR3 sequence is 17 residues long. Germline V CDR1 and CDR2: MNHEY, SMNVEV (reference sequence). J was trimmed by 1 base and V by 4 bases; bases with no gene match: 8. The DNA for the CDR3 is TGTGCCAGCAGTTCCCTAATCGGGGGGGGGAACACCGGGGAGCTGTTTTTT. Translation: CASSSLIGGGNTGELFF.

V gene TRBV20-1 combines with J gene TRBJ1-1, with 9 bases lining up with TRBD1. From germline, CDR1 is DFQATT and CDR2 SNEGSKA (reference sequence). The CDR3 covers 11 residues. The J segment lost 7 bases and the V segment lost 6 bases, leaving 3 bases of the junction unmatched. CDR3 amino acids: CSADRGSEAFF. DNA for the CDR3: TGCAGTGCGGACAGGGGAAGTGAAGCTTTCTTT.

V gene TRBV3-1 (or the pseudogene TRBV3-2) combines with J gene TRBJ2-7; a weak D match, TRBD2 (6 bases). The CDR3 totals 13 residues. Germline V gives CDR1 LGHDT, CDR2 YNNKEL (reference sequence). Trimming cost V 4 bases and J 7 bases, with 14 bases left between them. The CDR3 is CASSLQGSGEQYF. In DNA form, the CDR3 reads TGTGCCAGCAGCCTCCAAGGGAGCGGGGAGCAGTACTTC.

As to this clone: This same CDR3 is encoded by further DNA sequences in the sample. The chain carries TRBV4-2 and TRBJ2-6, with 13 bases matching TRBD2. Germline-derived CDR1 and CDR2 are LGHNA and YNFKEQ. The CDR3 covers 20 residues. Trimming removed 1 base from V and 0 bases from J; junction bases left unmatched: 6. In nucleotides, the CDR3 is TGTGCCAGCAGCCAAGTTGGACTAGCGGGAGCTTCCTCTGGGGCCAACGTCCTGACTTTC. Translation gives CASSQVGLAGASSGANVLTF.

The chain recombines TRBV2 with TRBJ2-4; TRBD2 might be the D (5 bases). Germline V gene data show CDR1 as SNHLY and CDR2 as FYNNEI. Trimming removed 8 bases at V and 1 base at J, with 12 bases between. CDR3 length equals 14 residues. CDR3 residues: CASGGRRAKNIQYF. DNA for the CDR3: TGTGCCAGCGGCGGGCGCCGGGCCAAAAACATTCAGTACTTC.

V gene TRBV4-1 combines with J gene TRBJ2-7; 12 bases match TRBD1. This CDR3 is 15 amino acids long. J was trimmed by 4 bases and V by 3 bases; bases with no gene match: 4. The germline CDR1 and CDR2 sequences are MGHRA and YSYEKL. The CDR3 region has the DNA TGCGCCAGCAGCCAGGGGGACAGGGGGCTGTACGAGCAGTACTTC. Its protein product is CASSQGDRGLYEQYF.

The chain uses TRBV3-1 (or the pseudogene TRBV3-2) and TRBJ2-7; 8 nucleotides agree with TRBD1. Germline trimming cut 1 base from V and 4 bases from J; bases unmatched to any gene: 6. CDR1 is LGHDT and CDR2 is YNNKEL in the germline V gene (reference sequence). The CDR3 contains 15 residues. CDR3 coding DNA: TGTGCCAGCAGCCAAGGACAGGGGCGGTTTTACGAGCAGTACTTC. It yields the protein CASSQGQGRFYEQYF.